Listed here is a single T cell receptor beta chain. A much larger clone differs from this one at a single base, so this may be a read error. PBMCs were sourced from 9 to 10 ml fresh peripheral blood. The source of the sample is a study of T cells in Graves' hyperthyroidism and ophthalmopathy. On the study more broadly: The initial diagnosis was the point when peripheral blood was collected, ahead of any treatment.

The TCR beta CDR3 regions underwent amplification using RNA transcripts as the source. The HTBI primer set served for first-round RT-PCR of the TCR CDR3. Via MiXCR, TCRdb re-called the multiplex PCR reads, giving one row per CDR3 protein. The repertoire includes 560,000 or so distinct CDR3 sequences, 15% to 20% of them detected once, and 47% sits in the top ten. This sequence originates from a man aged 40-50 years with Graves' ophthalmopathy. Sequencing was performed on blood.

CDR3 in amino acids: CASSPTQVSLQEAQYF. Here the CDR3 DNA reads TGTGCCAGCTCACCTACACAGGTTAGCCTTCAAGAGGCCCAGTACTTC. The V call is TRBV18, the J call TRBJ2-5, with a tentative D call TRBD1 (5 bases). This CDR3 has 16 residues. CDR1 KGHSH and CDR2 LQKENI come from the germline V gene.